What follows are 22 T cell receptor beta chains derived from one specimen sequenced in a study of Graves' ophthalmopathy and Graves' hyperthyroidism. Amplification targeted the TCR beta CDR3 regions, with RNA transcripts as the source material. The authors performed first-round RT-PCR with HTBI primers and then a second-round multiplex PCR. TCRdb processed the multiplex PCR reads anew with MiXCR; each CDR3 protein has one entry. In the table there are fewer than 600,000 distinct CDR3 sequences, 13% to 15% of which are singletons. The sequenced sample consisted of blood. The origin of the receptors is a woman aged 30 to 39 with Graves' ophthalmopathy.

At least ten counts were recorded for this clonotype. CDR3 sequence reads: CASRRGLIDEQYF. As DNA, the CDR3 is TGTGCCAGCAGACGGGGGCTAATCGACGAGCAGTACTTC. This chain uses TRBV2 with TRBJ2-7; D is possibly TRBD1 or TRBD2 (6 bases each). Trimming cost V 6 bases and J 5 bases, with 14 bases left between them. The CDR3 totals 13 residues. Germline loops: CDR1 SNHLY, CDR2 FYNNEI.

This clonotype has a count of ten or more. The gene calls are TRBV7-2 and TRBJ2-2; 8 bases fit TRBD1. The CDR3 covers 14 residues. Germline V gene lookup returns CDR1 SGHTA and CDR2 FQGNSA. V lost 4 bases to trimming and J lost 5 bases; unmatched junction nucleotides: 3. CDR3 sequence reads: CASSSRQGTGELFF. The DNA of the CDR3 is TGTGCCAGCAGCTCCCGACAGGGGACCGGGGAGCTGTTTTTT.

This clonotype was seen repeatedly, ten times or more. The rearrangement links TRBV11-2 to TRBJ1-1, with D unclear. V was shortened by 5 bases and J by 4 bases, with 14 bases between the two germline ends. The CDR3 is 14 amino acids. Germline CDR1 and CDR2: SGHAT and FQNNGV. CDR3 amino acids: CASSPIRSRTEAFF. CDR3 coding DNA: TGTGCCAGCAGCCCAATCCGGTCGCGCACTGAAGCTTTCTTT.

Note on this clonotype: The CDR3 does not close with the conserved phenylalanine or tryptophan, likely indicating a read error. The rearrangement links TRBV20-1 to TRBJ1-1, with a tentative D call TRBD1 (6 bases). Germline V gene sequence: CDR1 DFQATT, CDR2 SNEGSKA (reference sequence). The ends were cut back, 6 bases at V and 8 bases at J, with 10 bases in the middle. The CDR3 is 10 residues long. The CDR3 reads CSATDREAFL. In DNA form, the CDR3 reads TGCAGTGCGACGGACAGAGAAGCTTTCCTT.

This clonotype was detected once. The chain employs TRBV20-1 and TRBJ2-7; 9 bases are shared with TRBD1. The CDR3 sequence is 15 residues long. Trimming removed 4 bases from V and 6 bases from J; junction bases left unmatched: 13. Germline CDR1 and CDR2: DFQATT and SNEGSKA (reference sequence). CDR3 region: CSAILTGQGVGEQYF. The DNA of the CDR3 is TGCAGTGCTATTTTAACGGGACAGGGAGTTGGCGAGCAGTACTTC.

V is TRBV6-1 and J is TRBJ1-1; D may be TRBD1 (5 bases). This CDR3 spans 16 amino acids. V was shortened by 6 bases and J by 1 base, with 18 bases between the two germline ends. Germline V gene sequence: CDR1 MNHNS, CDR2 SASEGT. The CDR3 protein is CASSRSTGTGNTEAFF. CDR3 nucleotides: TGTGCCAGCAGCCGATCTACCGGGACCGGGAACACTGAAGCTTTCTTT.

This clonotype was seen a handful of times. A much larger clone differs by one base, so this may be a read error. The chain uses TRBV30 and TRBJ1-2; unclear D gene. The CDR3 consists of 12 residues. Trimming took off 2 bases at V and 1 base at J, with 5 bases between the two ends. CDR1 is GTSNPN and CDR2 is SVGIG in the germline V gene (reference sequence). As DNA, the CDR3 is TGTGCCTGGAGTAGGGTTAACTATGGCTACACCTTC. Encoded protein: CAWSRVNYGYTF.

In this sample, this clonotype turned up many times. This chain links TRBV29-1 with TRBJ1-5; the D gene is possibly TRBD1 (5 bases). V was shortened by 6 bases and J by 4 bases, with 13 bases between the two germline ends. The CDR3 length is 13 residues. Germline V gives CDR1 SQVTM, CDR2 ANQGSEA. DNA of the CDR3: TGCAGCGTGCTAGGGACGGCGAATCAGCCCCAGCATTTT. Its protein product is CSVLGTANQPQHF.

This clonotype was detected many times. The V and J genes are TRBV28 and TRBJ1-1; D unclear. The ends were cut back, 8 bases at V and 0 bases at J, with 13 bases in the middle. Germline values: CDR1 MDHEN, CDR2 SYDVKM. The CDR3 runs 14 residues. Here the CDR3 reads CASGGGVVNTEAFF. As DNA, the CDR3 is TGTGCCAGCGGCGGCGGGGTAGTGAACACTGAAGCTTTCTTT.

The sample holds many counts of this clonotype. The chain joins TRBV6-5 to TRBJ2-7; 7 nucleotides agree with TRBD1. CDR1 is MNHEY, CDR2 SVGAGI, per germline. CDR3 length equals 15 residues. Trimming took 2 bases from V and 1 from J; bases not matched to a gene: 5. CDR3 loop: CASSYNRGPSYEQYF. The CDR3 DNA follows: TGTGCCAGCAGTTACAACAGGGGACCTTCCTACGAGCAGTACTTC.

J is TRBJ1-5 and V is TRBV12-3 or TRBV12-4; maybe TRBD1 (5 bases). V was shortened by 2 bases and J by 6 bases, with 11 bases between the two germline ends. The CDR3 is 14 amino acids. In DNA form, the CDR3 reads TGTGCCAGCAGTTTAAGGGGAACTGCTCAGCCCCAGCATTTT. Encoded protein: CASSLRGTAQPQHF.

This clonotype was recorded at least ten times. An end of the junction does not agree with germline; a read error may underlie this. The chain couples TRBV12-3 or TRBV12-4 to TRBJ1-1; D is undetermined. The CDR3 covers 14 residues. DNA of the CDR3: TGTGCCAGCAGATTAGGAGAATGGAACACTGAAGCTTTCTTT. Translated, it gives CASRLGEWNTEAFF.

This clonotype was recorded at least ten times. The chain links TRBV5-6 to TRBJ1-2; 9 bases map to TRBD1. This CDR3 region has 14 residues. The germline V gene encodes CDR1 SGHDT and CDR2 YYEEEE. V lost 4 bases and J lost 7; bases outside the gene matches: 8. The CDR3: CASSTSGTGFGYTF. In DNA, the CDR3 is TGTGCCAGCAGCACCTCCGGGACAGGGTTTGGCTACACCTTC.

This clonotype was counted many times. The J gene is TRBJ1-1, the V gene TRBV28; D not certain. Germline V lookup: CDR1 MDHEN, CDR2 SYDVKM. Trimming pared 1 base from V and 5 bases from J, leaving 8 bases between. This CDR3 spans 13 amino acids. CDR3 DNA sequence: TGTGCCAGCAGTTTATTGAGTAGTACTGAAGCTTTCTTT. Residues: CASSLLSSTEAFF.

Ten or more counts support this clonotype. Written as DNA, the CDR3 is TGTGCCAGCATCCCTGACCGGGAGACGACAATCGAGCAGTACTTC. It translates to CASIPDRETTIEQYF. The rearrangement uses TRBV12-3 or TRBV12-4 and TRBJ2-7; D might be TRBD2 (6 bases). This CDR3 spans 15 amino acids. V gave up 7 bases and J gave up 6 bases, with 22 bases separating them.

This clonotype was recorded only once. The J gene is TRBJ1-5, the V gene TRBV29-1; 12 bases agree with TRBD1. Per germline, CDR1 SQVTM and CDR2 ANQGSEA. The CDR3 has 15 amino acids. V lost 4 bases and J lost 3; bases outside the gene matches: 4. CDR3 in amino acids: CSVGGTGGLNQPQHF. In nucleotides, the CDR3 is TGCAGCGTTGGCGGGACAGGGGGCCTCAATCAGCCCCAGCATTTT.

V usage is TRBV12-3 or TRBV12-4 and J usage is TRBJ2-7, with D possibly matching TRBD1 (5 bases). CDR3 length: 13 residues. Trimming cost V 8 bases and J 5 bases, with 16 bases left between them. CDR3 sequence (DNA): TGTGCCAGCTCCGACAGCCCCTTCCACGAGCAGTACTTC. Amino acid sequence: CASSDSPFHEQYF.

This clonotype has at least ten counts. The V and J genes are TRBV6-1 and TRBJ2-7; 11 positions match TRBD2. Germline values: CDR1 MNHNS, CDR2 SASEGT. The J segment lost 6 bases and the V segment lost 6 bases, leaving 7 bases of the junction unmatched. CDR3 length: 14 residues. The chain's CDR3 is CASREYGLAGEQYF. The CDR3 DNA is TGTGCCAGCAGAGAGTACGGACTAGCGGGCGAGCAGTACTTC.

This clonotype showed up many times. The chain couples TRBV6-2 or TRBV6-3 to TRBJ1-1, with a tentative D call TRBD1 (6 bases). Germline V CDR1 and CDR2: MNHEY, SVGEGT. There are 14 residues in the CDR3. The V end lost 8 bases, the J end lost 1 base, and 14 bases lay between the germline ends. This CDR3 is CASGPGTPNTEAFF. The CDR3 region has the DNA TGTGCCAGCGGGCCCGGGACACCGAACACTGAAGCTTTCTTT.

This chain joins TRBV5-1 and TRBJ2-7; 7 nucleotides align to TRBD1. V lost 4 bases and J lost 6; bases outside the gene matches: 7. The germline V gene has CDR1 SGHRS and CDR2 YFSETQ. The CDR3 length is 13 residues. The CDR3 here is CASSEPDRAEQYF. CDR3 bases: TGCGCCAGCAGCGAACCTGACAGGGCCGAGCAGTACTTC. The full variable domain, its missing parts supplied by reference TRBV5-1 and TRBJ2-7, is KAGVTQTPRYLIKTRGQQVTLSCSPISGHRSVSWYQQTPGQGLQFLFEYFSETQRNKGNFPGRFSGRQFSNSRSEMNVSTLELGDSALYLCASSEPDRAEQYFGPGTRLTVT.

This clonotype has more than one count but fewer than ten. V and J are TRBV18 and TRBJ1-1; the match to TRBD1 covers 7 bases. The CDR3 sequence is 16 residues long. The trim removed 7 bases at V and 2 bases at J, leaving 13 bases unmatched. Germline V lookup: CDR1 KGHSH, CDR2 LQKENI. CDR3 residues: CASLKGAPRVNTEAFF. The CDR3 DNA reads TGTGCCAGCTTAAAGGGGGCGCCCAGAGTTAACACTGAAGCTTTCTTT.

This clonotype was detected only a few times. This chain uses TRBV9 with TRBJ2-7; 7 bases line up with TRBD2. The CDR3 is 15 amino acids. Trimming took 0 bases from V and 2 from J; bases not matched to a gene: 5. The germline CDR1 and CDR2 sequences are SGDLS and YYNGEE. CDR3 amino acids: CASSVAGAGPYEQYF. The CDR3 coding sequence is TGTGCCAGCAGCGTAGCAGGAGCGGGACCCTACGAGCAGTACTTC.